This T cell receptor (beta chain) appears in the sequencing data of a study of sequential checkpoint blockade in melanoma. Generated by immunoSEQ multiplex PCR, the TCRdb table keeps only in-frame clones and is missing some. This sample has about 21,000 clones, with more than 80% found just once. This CDR3 has 12 amino acids. Per the germline V gene, CDR1 is MDHEN and CDR2 is SYDVKM. Unmatched junction bases numbered 3, after V lost 8 bases and J lost 3 bases. Treatment described: randomized to nivolumab then ipilimumab (arm A) or the reverse (arm B). Live CD3+CD8+ CD19− CD56− cells were sorted from PBMCs.

V gene TRBV28 combines with J gene TRBJ2-7, with TRBD1 matching 8 bases. The clonotype was recovered from a human donor with melanoma. Sample: CD8+ T cells sorted from blood (inferred from file names), taken from a patient given nivolumab and ipilimumab in sequence. The CDR3 nucleotides read TGTGCCAGCGCACAGGGGGACTACGAGCAGTACTTC. Encoded protein: CASAQGDYEQYF.